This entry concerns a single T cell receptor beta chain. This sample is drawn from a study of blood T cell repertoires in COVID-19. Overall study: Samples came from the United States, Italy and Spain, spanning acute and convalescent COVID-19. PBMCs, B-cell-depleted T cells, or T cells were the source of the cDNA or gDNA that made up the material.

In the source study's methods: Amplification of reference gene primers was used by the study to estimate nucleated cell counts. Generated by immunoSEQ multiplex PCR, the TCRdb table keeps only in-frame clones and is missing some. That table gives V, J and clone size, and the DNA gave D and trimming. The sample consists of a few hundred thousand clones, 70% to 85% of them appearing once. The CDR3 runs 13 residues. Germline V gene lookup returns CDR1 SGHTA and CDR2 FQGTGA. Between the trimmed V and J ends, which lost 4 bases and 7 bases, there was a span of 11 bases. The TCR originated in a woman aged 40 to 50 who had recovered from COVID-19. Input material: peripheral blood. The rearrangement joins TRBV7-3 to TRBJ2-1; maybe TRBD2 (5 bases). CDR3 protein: CASSSPDSNEQFF. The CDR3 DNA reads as TGTGCCAGCAGCTCCCCGGACTCAAATGAGCAGTTCTTC.